These 17 T cell receptor beta chains share one sample of origin, sequenced in a study of blood T cell repertoires in COVID-19. Libraries were prepared by immunoSEQ multiplex PCR; TCRdb keeps only in-frame clonotypes and omits some of them. The repertoire has tens of thousands of clones, 91% of them found once; the top ten carry roughly 5.2%. Sequenced: peripheral blood. These receptor sequences come from a human donor in a cohort sampled during active COVID-19.

The chain employs TRBV2 and TRBJ1-1, with D maybe TRBD1 (6 bases). CDR3 size: 14 residues. V lost 5 bases to trimming and J lost 1 base, with 11 bases between them. Germline V CDR1 and CDR2: SNHLY, FYNNEI. As DNA, the CDR3 is TGTGCCAGCAGTCAACAGGGTCCGAACACTGAAGCTTTCTTT. It specifies CASSQQGPNTEAFF. The complete variable domain, with remaining parts taken from reference TRBV2 and TRBJ1-1, reads EPEVTQTPSHQVTQMGQEVILRCVPISNHLYFYWYRQILGQKVEFLVSFYNNEISEKSEIFDDQFSVERPDGSNFTLKIRSTKLEDSAMYFCASSQQGPNTEAFFGQGTRLTVV.

The V and J genes are TRBV7-9 and TRBJ2-1; D not certain. V lost 0 bases and J lost 0, with 3 bases in between. The CDR3 runs 14 residues. Germline lookup yields CDR1 SEHNR and CDR2 FQNEAQ (reference sequence). The CDR3 here is CASSLAGSYNEQFF. CDR3 DNA sequence: TGTGCCAGCAGCTTAGCCGGCTCCTACAATGAGCAGTTCTTC.

In its sample, this clone was seen once. The chain joins TRBV6-6 to TRBJ1-4; no reliable D call. Per germline, CDR1 MNHNY and CDR2 SVGAGI (reference sequence). The CDR3 extends over 14 amino acids. The V end was cut by 6 bases, the J end by 0 bases, with 8 bases between. Here the CDR3 DNA reads TGTGCCAGCAGGATTAGCCCAACTAATGAAAAACTGTTTTTT. This translates into CASRISPTNEKLFF.

The chain employs TRBV9 and TRBJ1-4; 8 positions match TRBD1. Per germline, CDR1 SGDLS and CDR2 YYNGEE. CDR3 size: 15 residues. The J segment lost 7 bases and the V segment lost 1 base, leaving 6 bases of the junction unmatched. The CDR3 region is CASSVTQGAFEKLFF. The CDR3 bases are TGTGCCAGCAGCGTAACGCAGGGGGCCTTTGAAAAACTGTTTTTT.

Points on this clone: One junction end does not reproduce the germline sequence, and a read error may be involved. The V gene is TRBV4-1, the J gene TRBJ2-3, with D possibly TRBD2 on 5 matching bases. Germline V gene lookup returns CDR1 MGHRA and CDR2 YSYEKL. The CDR3 sequence is 14 residues long. CDR3 protein: CASSEERNTDTQYF. The CDR3 nucleotides read TGCGCCAGCAGCGAAGAGCGGAACACAGATACGCAGTATTTT.

The genes are TRBV6-2 or TRBV6-3 and TRBJ2-7; D may be TRBD1 (5 bases). Trimming shortened V by 2 bases and J by 5 bases, and 16 bases separated the two germline ends. The CDR3 runs 15 residues. Germline assignment: CDR1 MNHEY and CDR2 SVGEGT. The CDR3 sequence is CASSYEIRDEHEQYV. The CDR3 nucleotides are TGTGCCAGCAGTTACGAGATCAGGGATGAGCACGAGCAGTACGTC.

This sequence joins TRBV5-1 and TRBJ2-5; 10 bases are shared with TRBD1. The CDR3 totals 16 residues. The germline gives CDR1 SGHRS, CDR2 YFSETQ. Trimming took 0 bases from V and 5 from J; bases not matched to a gene: 7. The CDR3, as DNA: TGCGCCAGCAGCTTGGGCGGGACAGGGGATTTGGAGACCCAGTACTTC. This translates into CASSLGGTGDLETQYF.

This rearrangement joins TRBV27 to TRBJ1-2; tentative D call: TRBD1 (6 bases). Germline-derived CDR1 and CDR2 are MNHEY and SMNVEV (reference sequence). The CDR3 sequence is 15 residues long. Trimming removed 5 bases at V and 1 base at J, with 14 bases between. The CDR3 sequence is CASSLQGPGNYGYTF. The CDR3 DNA reads as TGTGCCAGCAGTCTACAGGGACCCGGTAACTATGGCTACACCTTC.

The CDR3 reads CASSLGNRDRGETQYF. CDR3 coding DNA: TGTGCCAGCAGCTTAGGAAACCGGGACAGGGGAGAGACCCAGTACTTC. The chain carries TRBV11-3 and TRBJ2-5; 10 bases match TRBD1. Germline V gives CDR1 SGHNT, CDR2 YENEEA. The CDR3 totals 16 residues. After removal of 1 base from V and 4 bases from J, the junction contained 6 bases not matched to a gene.

The chain employs TRBV6-5 and TRBJ2-1; 7 bases are a match to TRBD1. This CDR3 has 14 residues. Losses at the gene ends were 7 bases for V and 5 bases for J; bases not matched to a gene: 8. The germline gives CDR1 MNHEY, CDR2 SVGAGI. The CDR3 loop is CASNDRDWNNEQFF. CDR3 bases: TGTGCCAGCAACGACAGGGATTGGAACAATGAGCAGTTCTTC.

The chain links TRBV25-1 to TRBJ1-2, with TRBD1 as a possible D gene (5 bases). This CDR3 has 13 amino acids. Germline loops: CDR1 MGHDK, CDR2 SYGVNS. Trimming shortened V by 2 bases and J by 3 bases, and 7 bases separated the two germline ends. CDR3 loop: CASSESRDYGYTF. The DNA for the CDR3 is TGTGCCAGCAGTGAAAGCAGGGACTATGGCTACACCTTC.

In nucleotides, the CDR3 is TGTGCCAGCAGCGCGAGCGTCGGGGGGGGATATAATTCACCCCTCCACTTT. Translation: CASSASVGGGYNSPLHF. This chain links TRBV3-1 (or the pseudogene TRBV3-2) with TRBJ1-6, with D perhaps matching TRBD1 (5 bases). Germline V gene sequence: CDR1 LGHDT, CDR2 YNNKEL (reference sequence). Trimming stripped 5 bases from V and 4 bases from J, with 18 bases between. This CDR3 comprises 17 residues.

The chain links TRBV5-6 to TRBJ2-7; 11 positions match TRBD1. The CDR3 sequence is 13 residues long. Looked up from germline, CDR1 is SGHDT and CDR2 is YYEEEE. After removal of 5 bases from V and 6 bases from J, the junction contained 4 bases not matched to a gene. CDR3 coding DNA: TGTGCCAGCAGTCTGGACAGGGGGCTCGAGCAGTACGTC. This encodes CASSLDRGLEQYV.

The chain has TRBV27 and TRBJ2-1, with 9 bases lining up with TRBD1. The ends lost 1 base at V and 5 bases at J; junction bases unmatched: 3. CDR1 and CDR2 from the germline V gene are MNHEY and SMNVEV (reference sequence). The CDR3 loop spans 15 amino acids. In DNA, the CDR3 is TGTGCCAGCAGTTTATATGGGACAGGGAACAATGAGCAGTTCTTC. As protein: CASSLYGTGNNEQFF.

This chain connects TRBV27 to TRBJ2-3; 7 nucleotides match TRBD2. This CDR3 has 14 amino acids. V was clipped by 3 bases and J by 1 base; unmatched bases: 1. In germline, CDR1 is MNHEY, CDR2 SMNVEV (reference sequence). DNA for the CDR3: TGTGCCAGCAGTTTTGGGGGGGGCACAGATACGCAGTATTTT. Translating it yields CASSFGGGTDTQYF.

There are a few counts of this clone. V usage is TRBV27 and J usage is TRBJ1-1, with D perhaps matching TRBD1 (6 bases). V was clipped by 4 bases and J by 1 base, with 10 bases between them. Germline V gives CDR1 MNHEY, CDR2 SMNVEV (reference sequence). The CDR3 runs 14 residues. This chain's CDR3 is CASSWGRGNTEAFF. DNA of the CDR3: TGTGCCAGCAGTTGGGGCAGGGGGAACACTGAAGCTTTCTTT.

V is TRBV3-1 (or the pseudogene TRBV3-2) and J is TRBJ1-3; D is undetermined. This CDR3 is 14 amino acids long. The germline V gene has CDR1 LGHDT and CDR2 YNNKEL (reference sequence). Trimming removed 6 bases from V and 0 bases from J, with 9 bases in between. The CDR3: CASRADLSGNTIYF. DNA for the CDR3: TGTGCCAGCAGAGCGGACCTCTCTGGAAACACCATATATTTT.